What follows are 15 T cell receptor beta chains derived from one specimen sequenced in a study of shared clonotypes between healthy human individuals. TCRdb's table, derived via immunoSEQ multiplex PCR, lists solely in-frame clones and lacks some. Of a few million clones detected, more than 90% appear once; the ten largest clones hold 0.1% to 0.15%. Sequencing was performed on naive CD4+ T cells sorted from blood. Sample subset: CD45RA+ positively selected. The receptors were gathered from a man younger than 30 in good health.

The chain is built from TRBV14 and TRBJ2-1; the D gene is possibly TRBD2 (5 bases). CDR1 and CDR2 from the germline V gene are SGHDN and FVKESK. Trimming pared 0 bases from V and 2 bases from J, leaving 17 bases between. The CDR3 loop spans 18 amino acids. As DNA, the CDR3 is TGTGCCAGCAGCCAAGATCTTGGGCTAGCAGGCGCCTACAATGAGCAGTTCTTC. It encodes CASSQDLGLAGAYNEQFF.

J is TRBJ1-1 and V is TRBV21-1; TRBD1, as called in the table, went unchecked against the DNA. TRBV21-1 corresponds to a pseudogene. There are 16 residues in the CDR3. CDR3: CASSKANPGVNTEAFF. Here the CDR3 DNA reads TGTGCCAGCAGCAAAGCCAATCCAGGGGTTAACACTGAAGCTTTCTTT.

V is TRBV12-5 and J is TRBJ1-1; D uncertain. The germline V gene encodes CDR1 LGHNT and CDR2 FRNRAP. The V end was cut by 1 base, the J end by 5 bases, with 5 bases between. This CDR3 is 12 amino acids long. CDR3 in amino acids: CASGLDWTEAFF. The CDR3 DNA reads as TGTGCTAGTGGTTTGGATTGGACTGAAGCTTTCTTT.

The chain employs TRBV5-4 and TRBJ1-1; no definite D call. Per the germline V gene, CDR1 is SGHNT and CDR2 is YYREEE (reference sequence). The CDR3 is made up of 14 amino acids. Trimming stripped 0 bases from V and 7 bases from J, with 13 bases between. The CDR3 sequence: CASSLATANNEAFF. DNA of the CDR3: TGTGCCAGCAGCTTGGCAACAGCAAATAATGAAGCTTTCTTT.

This clone was recorded only once. This sequence joins TRBV6-1 and TRBJ1-6; D is perhaps TRBD1 (5 bases). The germline CDR1 and CDR2 sequences are MNHNS and SASEGT. V was cut by 1 base and J by 9 bases, with 13 bases left in between. This CDR3 region has 15 residues. The CDR3 reads CASSEVGRVGSPLHF. For the CDR3, the DNA is TGTGCCAGCAGTGAAGTCGGCAGGGTAGGTTCACCCCTCCACTTT.

This chain uses TRBV6-5 with TRBJ2-1; 9 nucleotides line up with TRBD2. Trimming cost V 5 bases and J 6 bases; bases outside gene matches: 8. Germline lookup yields CDR1 MNHEY and CDR2 SVGAGI. The CDR3 runs to 15 residues. For the CDR3, the DNA is TGTGCCAGCAGTGCGGGTAGCGGGAGCCGCAATGAGCAGTTCTTC. Residues: CASSAGSGSRNEQFF.

J is TRBJ1-6 and V is TRBV2, with TRBD1 identical over 9 bases. This CDR3 comprises 14 residues. J lost 10 bases, V lost 6 bases, and 7 bases had no gene match. Germline CDR1 and CDR2: SNHLY and FYNNEI. This CDR3 reads CASRLQGAFSPLHF. The CDR3 DNA is TGTGCCAGCAGATTACAGGGGGCCTTCTCACCCCTCCACTTT.

The V and J genes are TRBV19 and TRBJ2-7, with 8 bases identical to TRBD1. The CDR3 has 15 residues. Germline V gene lookup returns CDR1 LNHDA and CDR2 SQIVND (reference sequence). The V segment lost 3 bases and the J segment 4 bases; nucleotides outside the gene matches: 8. For the CDR3, the DNA is TGTGCCAGTAGTATCTCGTCAGGGGGCGTTTACGAGCAGTACTTC. This sequence encodes CASSISSGGVYEQYF.

The chain joins TRBV18 to TRBJ2-1; 11 nucleotides align to TRBD2. V shed 10 bases, J shed 0 bases, and the junction held 2 bases outside the gene matches. Germline CDR1 KGHSH, CDR2 LQKENI. This CDR3 spans 14 amino acids. This CDR3 reads CAMGTSGSYNEQFF. The CDR3 DNA reads as TGTGCCATGGGGACTAGCGGCTCCTACAATGAGCAGTTCTTC.

CDR3 nucleotide sequence: TGCGCCAGCAGCTTGGGGGCAGGGTGGCGGGAGACCCAGTACTTC. Translated, it gives CASSLGAGWRETQYF. The chain uses TRBV5-1 and TRBJ2-5; maybe TRBD1 (5 bases). Germline-derived CDR1 and CDR2 are SGHRS and YFSETQ. The ends were cut back, 0 bases at V and 5 bases at J, with 14 bases in the middle. The CDR3 runs to 15 residues.

This chain joins TRBV28 and TRBJ2-4; 7 bases map to TRBD2. Looked up from germline, CDR1 is MDHEN and CDR2 is SYDVKM. J gave up 7 bases and V 3 bases, and 0 bases lay outside the gene matches. CDR3 length: 12 amino acids. The CDR3, as DNA: TGTGCCAGCAGTTTGGGGGGGAACATTCAGTACTTC. It specifies CASSLGGNIQYF.

The chain couples TRBV30 to TRBJ1-1; 7 bases line up with TRBD1. Trimming at V came to 7 bases and at J to 0 bases, leaving 8 bases not matched to a gene. CDR3 length equals 14 residues. Germline CDR1 and CDR2: GTSNPN and SVGIG (reference sequence). In DNA form, the CDR3 reads TGTGCCTTTGACAGGGATTTCATGAACACTGAAGCTTTCTTT. Translating it yields CAFDRDFMNTEAFF.

The chain employs TRBV2 and TRBJ2-5, with TRBD1 matching 7 bases. This CDR3 is built from 12 residues. V was pared by 10 bases and J by 5 bases, with 7 bases of the junction left unmatched. Germline V gene sequence: CDR1 SNHLY, CDR2 FYNNEI. CDR3 protein: CANDRVGETQYF. In DNA, the CDR3 is TGTGCCAACGACAGGGTGGGTGAGACCCAGTACTTC.

The chain recombines TRBV23-1 with TRBJ1-1; possible D gene TRBD1, 6 bases. TRBV23-1 is an ORF, and what it does is uncertain. There are 13 residues in the CDR3. The V end was cut by 1 base, the J end by 8 bases, with 11 bases between. The CDR3 loop is CASSQCGGTEAFF. The DNA of the CDR3 is TGCGCCAGCAGTCAATGCGGGGGCACGGAAGCTTTCTTT.

The chain has TRBV6-1 and TRBJ2-5, with D possibly being TRBD1 or TRBD2 (5 bases each). Trimming left V 3 bases short and J 4 bases short, with 21 bases between. Germline V gives CDR1 MNHNS, CDR2 SASEGT. This CDR3 contains 17 residues. CDR3 amino acids: CASSDGGWVFYRETQYF. The CDR3 DNA is TGTGCCAGCAGTGATGGGGGTTGGGTCTTTTATAGAGAGACCCAGTACTTC.